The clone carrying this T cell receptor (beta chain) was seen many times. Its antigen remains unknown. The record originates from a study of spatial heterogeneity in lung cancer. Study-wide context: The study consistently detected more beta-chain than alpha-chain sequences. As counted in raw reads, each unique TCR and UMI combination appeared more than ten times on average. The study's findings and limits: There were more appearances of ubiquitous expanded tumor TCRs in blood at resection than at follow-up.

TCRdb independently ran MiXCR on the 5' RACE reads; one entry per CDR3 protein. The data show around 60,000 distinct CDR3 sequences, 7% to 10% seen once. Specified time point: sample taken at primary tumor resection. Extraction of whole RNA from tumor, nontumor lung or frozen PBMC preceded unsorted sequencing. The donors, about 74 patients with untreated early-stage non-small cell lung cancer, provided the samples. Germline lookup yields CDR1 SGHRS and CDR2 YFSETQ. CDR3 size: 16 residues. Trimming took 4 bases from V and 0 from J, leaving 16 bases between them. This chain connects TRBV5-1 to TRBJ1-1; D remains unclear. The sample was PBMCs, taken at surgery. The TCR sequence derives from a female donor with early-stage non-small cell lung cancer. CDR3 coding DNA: TGCGCCAGCAGCCCCGGCGGGAATTCCTTGAACACTGAAGCTTTCTTT. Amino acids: CASSPGGNSLNTEAFF.